This is a list of T cell receptor beta chains from one sample in a study of blood T cell repertoires in COVID-19. TCRdb keeps only in-frame clones here, not all; method: immunoSEQ multiplex PCR. The table has roughly 66,000 clones, 65% to 90% seen once; the top ten hold 5% to 8%. What was sequenced was peripheral blood. The receptor set was obtained from a man aged 60 to 69 with acute or convalescent COVID-19. The conserved cysteine and the conserved F or W are not part of the CDR3 here. Fields, in order: J gene, clone size, V gene, CDR3 protein. The size field is filled for only some rows; it gives once, few, many or a size class.

j_gene: TRBJ1-3
abundance: .
v_gene: TRBV25-1
CDR3aa: ASSDRRDRAGNTIY

j_gene: TRBJ1-2
abundance: .
v_gene: TRBV3-1/TRBV3-2
CDR3aa: ASSQDLGASYGYT

j_gene: TRBJ1-6
abundance: .
v_gene: TRBV27
CDR3aa: ASSLMGDRGSPLH

j_gene: TRBJ2-7
abundance: .
v_gene: TRBV30
CDR3aa: AWRREGGEQY

j_gene: TRBJ2-5
abundance: .
v_gene: TRBV11-2
CDR3aa: ASSLFSGGEETQY

j_gene: TRBJ2-6
abundance: .
v_gene: TRBV6-5
CDR3aa: ASKTGSGANVLT

j_gene: TRBJ2-2
abundance: .
v_gene: TRBV5-1
CDR3aa: ASSPRTPDTGELF

j_gene: TRBJ2-5
abundance: .
v_gene: TRBV11-3
CDR3aa: ASSPTSLGQETQY

j_gene: TRBJ2-1
abundance: .
v_gene: TRBV12-5
CDR3aa: ASGLVHGTGDNEQF

j_gene: TRBJ1-2
abundance: .
v_gene: TRBV20-1
CDR3aa: SARGSYGYT

j_gene: TRBJ1-4
abundance: .
v_gene: TRBV30
CDR3aa: AWSINSHNEKLF

j_gene: TRBJ1-2
abundance: .
v_gene: TRBV10-3
CDR3aa: AISERDRASYGYT

j_gene: TRBJ2-3
abundance: .
v_gene: TRBV6-1
CDR3aa: ASSDRDRGTDTQY

j_gene: TRBJ1-6
abundance: medium-sized
v_gene: TRBV7-9
CDR3aa: ASSLEGPTRQGWGSPLH

j_gene: TRBJ2-2
abundance: .
v_gene: TRBV27
CDR3aa: ASRIYKGAGELF

j_gene: TRBJ2-7
abundance: .
v_gene: TRBV20-1
CDR3aa: SASHRTGDPYEQY

j_gene: TRBJ1-2
abundance: .
v_gene: TRBV7-2
CDR3aa: ASSFKGTAGGYGYT

j_gene: TRBJ2-2
abundance: .
v_gene: TRBV29-1
CDR3aa: SVMYGTGGSGELF

j_gene: TRBJ2-2
abundance: .
v_gene: TRBV5-1
CDR3aa: ASSLPAPPGELF

j_gene: TRBJ1-2
abundance: few
v_gene: TRBV9
CDR3aa: ASSPNTGGAYGYT

j_gene: TRBJ1-4
abundance: once
v_gene: TRBV6-2/TRBV6-3
CDR3aa: ASSTTGSPEKLF

j_gene: TRBJ1-1
abundance: .
v_gene: TRBV11-2
CDR3aa: ASSWTGGDTEAF

j_gene: TRBJ2-1
abundance: .
v_gene: TRBV18
CDR3aa: ASSPPMGQGPYNEQF

j_gene: TRBJ1-2
abundance: .
v_gene: TRBV19
CDR3aa: ASSIGGEYGYT

j_gene: TRBJ1-1
abundance: .
v_gene: TRBV30
CDR3aa: AWNVWGGGEAEAF

j_gene: TRBJ2-5
abundance: .
v_gene: TRBV11-3
CDR3aa: ASSLVNGLEY

j_gene: TRBJ1-1
abundance: .
v_gene: TRBV5-1
CDR3aa: ASSLVNTEAF

j_gene: TRBJ1-2
abundance: .
v_gene: TRBV5-1
CDR3aa: ASSFTTGAAYGYT

j_gene: TRBJ2-1
abundance: .
v_gene: TRBV6-5
CDR3aa: ASSYAGITYNEQF

j_gene: TRBJ2-1
abundance: few
v_gene: TRBV24-1
CDR3aa: ATSVASTSPHNEQF

j_gene: TRBJ2-1
abundance: .
v_gene: TRBV27
CDR3aa: ASSRTSRYNEQF

j_gene: TRBJ1-2
abundance: .
v_gene: TRBV4-3
CDR3aa: ASSQVGVSYYGYT

j_gene: TRBJ2-2
abundance: .
v_gene: TRBV11-2
CDR3aa: AGRTIRGSGELF

j_gene: TRBJ1-5
abundance: .
v_gene: TRBV7-9
CDR3aa: ASSLGTGGLDQPQH

j_gene: TRBJ2-1
abundance: .
v_gene: TRBV7-9
CDR3aa: ASSRDSPTNDNEQF